The entry below gives a single T cell receptor (beta chain) sequence along with its context. Antigen: not known. The source of the sample is a study of cytomegalovirus exposure and HLA in healthy donors. Study-level results: In a later analysis, V- and J-gene trimming of beta chains associated with a DCLRE1C missense variant, replicated independently. Some V segments, including TRBV6-2 and TRBV6-3, were excluded as indistinguishable. Testing in vitro showed a few CMV-associated chains specific for CMV antigens.

PCR employed 60 Vbeta and 13 Jbeta primers. Repertoires were generated with immunoSEQ multiplex PCR, while TCRdb's copy carries only in-frame clones and drops some. The sample features some 150,000 clones, with about 0.8% in its top ten. Germline CDR1 is SNHLY and CDR2 is FYNNEI. V lost 1 base and J lost 4, with 13 bases in between. CDR3 length: 15 residues. Each of the donors was a healthy bone marrow donor. The gene calls are TRBV2 and TRBJ1-2; D gene ambiguous. Material: PBMCs. The receptor's source is a woman aged 18 to 35 in good health and CMV-seropositive. The CDR3 DNA follows: TGTGCCAGCAGTGAAGATGTAAGAACAGTCTATGGCTACACCTTC. Encoded protein: CASSEDVRTVYGYTF.